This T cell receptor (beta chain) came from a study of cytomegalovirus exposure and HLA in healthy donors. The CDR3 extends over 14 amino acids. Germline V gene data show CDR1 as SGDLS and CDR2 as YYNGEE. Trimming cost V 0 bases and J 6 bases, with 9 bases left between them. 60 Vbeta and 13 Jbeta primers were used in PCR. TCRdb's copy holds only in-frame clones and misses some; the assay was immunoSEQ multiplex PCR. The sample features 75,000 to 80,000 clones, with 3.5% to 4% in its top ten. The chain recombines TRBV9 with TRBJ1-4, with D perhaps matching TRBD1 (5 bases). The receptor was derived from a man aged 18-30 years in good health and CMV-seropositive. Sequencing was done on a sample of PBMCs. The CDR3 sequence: CASSVGGEDEKLFF. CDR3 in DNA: TGTGCCAGCAGCGTAGGGGGGGAGGATGAAAAACTGTTTTTT. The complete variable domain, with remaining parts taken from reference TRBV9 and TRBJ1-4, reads DSGVTQTPKHLITATGQRVTLRCSPRSGDLSVYWYQQSLDQGLQFLIQYYNGEERAKGNILERFSAQQFPDLHSELNLSSLELGDSALYFCASSVGGEDEKLFFGSGTQLSVL.